This T cell receptor beta chain was sequenced during a study of sequential checkpoint blockade in melanoma. This clone has more than one count but fewer than ten. Profiled with immunoSEQ multiplex PCR; TCRdb holds only in-frame clones, not every one. Here the sample spans fewer than 35,000 clones, approximately 86% being singletons. Treatment specified: randomized to nivolumab then ipilimumab (arm A) or the reverse (arm B). No patient had prior DNA-damaging chemotherapy. From thawed PBMCs, live CD3+CD8+ cells negative for CD19 and CD56 were sorted. Germline V CDR1 and CDR2: SGHKS, YYEKEE (reference sequence). The CDR3 runs 14 residues. V was trimmed by 5 bases and J by 7 bases, leaving 18 bases between them.

V is TRBV5-5 and J is TRBJ2-5; TRBD2 is a possible D gene (5 bases). Sequenced material: CD8+ T cells sorted from blood (inferred from file names), taken from a patient given nivolumab and ipilimumab in sequence. This TCR was sampled from a human donor with melanoma. The CDR3 nucleotides are TGTGCCAGCAGGACCGGCTTCCGACGGGGGACCCAGTACTTC. It encodes CASRTGFRRGTQYF. Full variable domain (missing parts from reference TRBV5-5 and TRBJ2-5): DAGVTQSPTHLIKTRGQQVTLRCSPISGHKSVSWYQQVLGQGPQFIFQYYEKEERGRGNFPDRFSARQFPNYSSELNVNALLLGDSALYLCASRTGFRRGTQYFGPGTRLLVL.